Described below is a single T cell receptor beta chain sequence and its context. This sample is drawn from a study of cytomegalovirus exposure and HLA in healthy donors. CDR1 and CDR2 from the germline V gene are LNHDA and SQIVND (reference sequence). With 5 bases clipped from V and 11 bases from J, the junction kept 7 bases outside the gene matches. The CDR3 extends over 14 amino acids. PCR amplification relied on 60 Vbeta primers (plus 13 Jbeta primers). Method: immunoSEQ multiplex PCR; TCRdb's copy keeps in-frame clones and lacks some. The sample gives approximately 180,000 clones, 79% of which show up once; approximately 1.4% is in the top ten.

The V call is TRBV19, the J call TRBJ1-6; 9 nucleotides line up with TRBD1. The sequencing input was PBMCs. This TCR derives from a woman between 45 and 60 years old in good health and CMV-seronegative. The CDR3 loop is CASSPGTGKAPLHF. CDR3 nucleotide sequence: TGTGCCAGTAGTCCCGGGACAGGGAAAGCACCCCTCCACTTT.